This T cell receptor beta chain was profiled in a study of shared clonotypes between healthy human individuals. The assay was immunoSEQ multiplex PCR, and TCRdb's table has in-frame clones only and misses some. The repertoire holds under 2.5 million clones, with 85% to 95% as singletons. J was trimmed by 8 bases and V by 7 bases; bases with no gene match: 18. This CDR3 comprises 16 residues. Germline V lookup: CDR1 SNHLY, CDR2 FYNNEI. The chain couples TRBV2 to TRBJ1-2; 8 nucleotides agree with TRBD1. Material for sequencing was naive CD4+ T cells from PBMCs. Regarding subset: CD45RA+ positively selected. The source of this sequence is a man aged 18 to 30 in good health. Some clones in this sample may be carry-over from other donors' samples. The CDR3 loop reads CASTGGQAPQLRGYTF. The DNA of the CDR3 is TGTGCCAGCACGGGGGGACAGGCTCCCCAACTGCGAGGCTACACCTTC.